This TCR beta chain was profiled in a study of blood T cell repertoires in COVID-19. Germline CDR1 reads SQVTM; CDR2 reads ANQGSEA. V lost 4 bases, J lost 3 bases, and 13 bases lay in between. CDR3 length: 13 residues. Assay used: immunoSEQ multiplex PCR; TCRdb lists only in-frame clones, some missing. The table has about 240,000 clones, about 80% seen once. The material sequenced was peripheral blood. The clonotype originates from a woman of 80 years or more with acute or convalescent COVID-19. This rearrangement joins TRBV29-1 to TRBJ2-7, with D maybe TRBD2 (5 bases). The CDR3 nucleotides read TGCAGCGTTGCCCGAGGGCCCGACTACGAGCAGTACTTC. Residues: CSVARGPDYEQYF.